One sample yielded the 5 T cell receptor beta chains listed below, sequenced in a study of shared clonotypes between healthy human individuals. TCRdb keeps only in-frame clones here, not all; method: immunoSEQ multiplex PCR. The sample has more than 2 million clones, 95% seen once. The source material was naive CD4+ T cells sorted from blood. Noted subset: CD45RA+ positively selected. All receptors come from a man between 18 and 35 years old in good health.

CDR3 sequence: CASRRKDRDDYGYTF. For the CDR3, the DNA is TGTGCCAGCAGACGTAAAGACAGGGACGACTATGGCTACACCTTC. V is TRBV6-6 and J is TRBJ1-2; 7 bases are shared with TRBD1. V lost 6 bases and J lost 3; bases outside the gene matches: 10. Germline CDR1 MNHNY, CDR2 SVGAGI (reference sequence). The CDR3 runs 15 residues.

The sample holds one count of this clone. V gene TRBV6-1 combines with J gene TRBJ1-3, with 7 positions matching TRBD1. This CDR3 has 17 amino acids. Germline assignment: CDR1 MNHNS and CDR2 SASEGT. The junction had 9 bases not matched to a gene; V was cut back by 2 bases and J by 2 bases. CDR3 coding DNA: TGTGCCAGCAGTGAACCCGGCGACAGGGTCACTGGAAACACCATATATTTT. It specifies CASSEPGDRVTGNTIYF.

Here the CDR3 DNA reads TGCGCCAGCAGCCAAGAACATGGTAGCGGGAGAATCGGGGCGCAAGAGACCCAGTACTTC. It specifies CASSQEHGSGRIGAQETQYF. The chain carries TRBV4-1 and TRBJ2-5; 9 positions match TRBD2. With 0 bases clipped from V and 2 bases from J, the junction kept 16 bases outside the gene matches. CDR1 is MGHRA and CDR2 is YSYEKL in the germline V gene. This CDR3 region has 20 residues.

This clone was detected only once. This rearrangement joins TRBV30 to TRBJ1-2, with 10 bases identical to TRBD1. V shed 0 bases, J shed 4 bases, and the junction held 5 bases outside the gene matches. The CDR3 runs 15 residues. CDR1 is GTSNPN and CDR2 is SVGIG in the germline V gene (reference sequence). This CDR3 reads CAWSVAGQGFYGYTF. CDR3 nucleotide sequence: TGTGCCTGGAGTGTGGCGGGACAGGGGTTCTATGGCTACACCTTC.

The V and J genes are TRBV6-1 and TRBJ2-7; D gene unclear. V was trimmed by 5 bases and J by 3 bases, leaving 8 bases between them. The germline V gene has CDR1 MNHNS and CDR2 SASEGT. This CDR3 comprises 12 residues. DNA of the CDR3: TGTGCCAGCAGTTTCGTTAGCTACGAGCAGTACTTC. This sequence encodes CASSFVSYEQYF.